This TCR beta chain was retrieved from a study of beta chain features in type 1 diabetes. Study-wide points: When Type 1 diabetes patients were examined, their TCRB CDR3s proved moderately but significantly shorter in all four CD4+ subsets. cDNA-based reads could over-represent cells with high TCR expression.

Trimming pared 0 bases from V and 1 base from J, leaving 10 bases between. This CDR3 has 15 amino acids. Germline V lookup: CDR1 MNHNY, CDR2 SVGAGI (reference sequence). This clone showed up just a few times. What it binds is unknown. As every portion of the isolated RNA was reverse transcribed, the sequencing read expressed TCRB transcripts. Generated by immunoSEQ multiplex PCR, the TCRdb table keeps only in-frame clones and is missing some. This sample has hundreds of thousands of clones; around an eighth occur once, and the top ten carry less than 0.04%. The TCR sequence derives from a man between 18 and 35 years old with type 1 diabetes. V and J are TRBV6-6 and TRBJ2-7; no firm D call. Sequenced sample: naive CD4+ T cells from blood. CDR3 nucleotides: TGTGCCAGCAGTTACTCTTCCCCGAATTCCTACGAGCAGTACTTC. It specifies CASSYSSPNSYEQYF.